The subject of this entry is one T cell receptor (beta chain). Its specificity is unknown. The record originates from a study of T-cell memory formation after mild COVID-19. Germline V CDR1 and CDR2: MNHEY, SVGEGT. Trimming cost V 4 bases and J 8 bases, with 14 bases left between them. This CDR3 is built from 13 residues. General study points: Later expanders leaned toward CD4+, whereas clones contracting from day 15 to 85 were balanced CD4/CD8. Among CD4+ contracting clones, most were CM and EM, and CD8+ ones EMRA.

Libraries for TCRalpha and TCRbeta carried sample barcodes and unique molecular identifiers via 5'RACE. One entry per CDR3 protein results from TCRdb running MiXCR on the 5' RACE reads. This sample has hundreds of thousands of distinct CDR3 sequences, with approximately 16% found just once. J is TRBJ1-2 and V is TRBV6-2 or TRBV6-3, with a tentative D call TRBD1 (6 bases). The source is a man in his late teens or twenties who had mild COVID-19 (a few samples of this study predate the infection). Cell type and time point are not known. Specimen: PBMCs or a T cell subset sorted from them (not recorded which). The CDR3 protein is CASSSFRGSGYTF. CDR3 sequence (DNA): TGTGCCAGCAGTTCCTTCAGGGGAAGCGGCTACACCTTC.